A selection of T cell receptor beta chains follows, all from one sample in a study of CD8 T cells in Susac syndrome. MiXCR was run by TCRdb on the immunoSEQ multiplex PCR reads, yielding one entry per CDR3 protein. The table shows roughly 200,000 distinct CDR3 sequences, with 90% to 97% occurring only once. Specimen: CD4+ T cells from PBMCs. All receptors come from a human donor with multiple sclerosis. Each CDR3 is given with its conserved first and last residue. The D gene is left open where the match is weak.

>TRBV12-3/TRBV12-4|NA|TRBJ2-7
CASSQTGLLSEGYEQYF
TGTGCCAGCAGTCAGACCGGTCTCCTCTCCGAGGGATACGAGCAGTACTTC
>TRBV6-5|TRBD1|TRBJ1-6
CASSPTGGYNSPLHF
TGTGCCAGCAGTCCCACAGGGGGCTATAATTCACCCCTCCACTTT
>TRBV7-3|NA|TRBJ1-1
CASSGRPNTEAFF
TGTGCCAGCAGCGGCAGACCCAACACTGAAGCTTTCTTT
>TRBV2|NA|TRBJ1-6
CASLSGLRNSPLHF
TGTGCCAGCCTATCAGGGCTTCGGAATTCACCCCTCCACTTT
>TRBV20-1|TRBD1|TRBJ1-2
CSARTGGGNYGYTF
TGCAGTGCTAGAACAGGGGGAGGTAACTATGGCTACACCTTC
>TRBV29-1|NA|TRBJ1-1
CSVFLNRAPEAFF
TGCAGCGTCTTTCTCAACAGGGCCCCTGAAGCTTTCTTT
>TRBV28|NA|TRBJ1-2
CASSLAPSPGYTF
TGTGCCAGCAGTTTAGCCCCGAGTCCTGGCTACACCTTC
>TRBV3-1|NA|TRBJ1-2
CASRAQGGYGYTF
TGTGCCAGCAGGGCCCAGGGAGGCTATGGCTACACCTTC
>TRBV29-1|TRBD1|TRBJ2-1
CSVWTGGNEQFF
TGCAGCGTTTGGACAGGGGGCAATGAGCAGTTCTTC
>TRBV15|NA|TRBJ1-5
CATSGGLGTGQPQHF
TGTGCCACCAGCGGGGGACTCGGAACGGGACAGCCCCAGCATTTT
>TRBV25-1|TRBD1|TRBJ2-7
CASSERGQAAYEQYF
TGTGCCAGCAGTGAGAGGGGACAGGCAGCCTACGAGCAGTACTTC
>TRBV28|NA|TRBJ2-5
CASSPLPPPGETQYF
TGTGCCAGCAGTCCCTTGCCCCCCCCGGGGGAGACCCAGTACTTC
>TRBV2|NA|TRBJ2-3
CASSEAYGGPDTQYF
TGTGCCAGCAGTGAAGCGTACGGGGGGCCAGATACGCAGTATTTT
>TRBV29-1|TRBD1|TRBJ1-2
CSVAIGGGQEYGYTF
TGCAGCGTTGCGATTGGGGGTGGACAGGAATATGGCTACACCTTC
>TRBV29-1|TRBD2|TRBJ2-5
CSVAWSSGGPGETQYF
TGCAGCGTTGCATGGTCTAGCGGGGGGCCGGGGGAGACCCAGTACTTC
>TRBV7-2|NA|TRBJ2-6
CASGGRRSGANVLTF
TGTGCCAGCGGGGGACGGCGCTCTGGGGCCAACGTCCTGACTTTC
>TRBV7-2|NA|TRBJ2-5
CASSYPGKEWTQYF
TGTGCCAGCAGCTACCCAGGGAAGGAGTGGACCCAGTACTTC
>TRBV7-9|NA|TRBJ1-3
CASSLARLNTIYF
TGTGCCAGCAGCTTAGCCCGTTTAAACACCATATATTTT
>TRBV5-1|TRBD1|TRBJ2-5
CASRDSQETQYF
TGCGCCAGCCGGGACAGCCAAGAGACCCAGTACTTC
>TRBV20-1|NA|TRBJ2-3
CSAREPSTDTQYF
TGCAGTGCTAGAGAACCTAGCACAGATACGCAGTATTTT